Described below is a single T cell receptor beta chain sequence and its context. What it recognizes is unknown. This sample stems from a study of T cell responses to AZD1222 COVID-19 vaccine. Overall study findings and caveats: Just six AZD1222 recipients were seropositive at baseline. In a largely white British group with more females than males, clonal diversity was possibly underestimated.

Unmatched junction bases numbered 10, after V lost 9 bases and J lost 8 bases. The CDR3 loop spans 14 amino acids. Germline-derived CDR1 and CDR2 are MNHEY and SVGAGI. Here immunoSEQ multiplex PCR was the method, and the copy in TCRdb shows in-frame clones only, minus some. The table has some 110,000 clones, roughly 88% seen once. The source was peripheral blood, collected on day 0 of MenACWY control vaccination. The sequence came from an adult in good health. J is TRBJ1-4 and V is TRBV6-5; 9 bases line up with TRBD1. CDR3 sequence (DNA): TGTGCCAGTTTACAGGGGGCAGAATGGGAAAAACTGTTTTTT. Encoded protein: CASLQGAEWEKLFF.